The 19 T cell receptor beta chains below come from one sample, sequenced in a study of cytomegalovirus exposure and HLA in healthy donors. Vbeta (60) and Jbeta (13) primers were used in the PCR. The method was immunoSEQ multiplex PCR; TCRdb's version includes in-frame clones alone and lacks a portion of them. The sample carries 65,000 to 90,000 clones, 72% recorded once. Material: PBMCs. All receptors come from a middle-aged woman in good health and CMV-seropositive.

This clone showed up just once. This chain links TRBV10-3 with TRBJ2-1; tentatively, D is TRBD2 (6 bases). With 3 bases removed from V and 13 bases from J, the gap between germline ends came to 28 bases. The CDR3 contains 17 residues. Germline CDR1 reads ENHRY; CDR2 reads SYGVKD. Written as DNA, the CDR3 is TGTGCCATCAGTGAAACCAACCGTTTTAGGACTACTCCGGATCAGTTCTTC. It specifies CAISETNRFRTTPDQFF.

The chain couples TRBV19 to TRBJ2-2; possibly TRBD1 for D (6 bases). The CDR3 spans 12 residues. Trimming stripped 9 bases from V and 8 bases from J, with 13 bases between. From germline, CDR1 is LNHDA and CDR2 SQIVND (reference sequence). The CDR3 nucleotides read TGTGCCAGCTACAGGGTTATGGGGGAGCTGTTTTTT. Protein product: CASYRVMGELFF.

The chain uses TRBV6-1 and TRBJ2-1; 7 nucleotides agree with TRBD2. This CDR3 contains 14 residues. Unmatched junction bases numbered 4, after V lost 0 bases and J lost 8 bases. CDR1 MNHNS and CDR2 SASEGT come from the germline V gene. This CDR3 reads CASSEARGRDEQFF. CDR3 bases: TGTGCCAGCAGTGAAGCGCGTGGGAGGGATGAGCAGTTCTTC.

This rearrangement joins TRBV5-1 to TRBJ2-7; perhaps TRBD2 as D (5 bases). V gave up 5 bases and J gave up 6 bases, with 15 bases separating them. CDR3 size: 13 residues. Germline V gene lookup returns CDR1 SGHRS and CDR2 YFSETQ. The CDR3 DNA is TGCGCCAGCAGTCTACAGCCCGCGGGCGAGCAGTACTTC. Its translation: CASSLQPAGEQYF.

V gene TRBV7-3 combines with J gene TRBJ1-1, with TRBD1 matching over 9 bases. The CDR3 has 14 residues. Germline values: CDR1 SGHTA, CDR2 FQGTGA. Trimming at V came to 3 bases and at J to 2 bases, leaving 1 base not matched to a gene. CDR3 sequence: CASSLTGGNTEAFF. The CDR3 DNA sequence: TGTGCCAGCAGCTTGACAGGGGGTAACACTGAAGCTTTCTTT.

On this clone: The same CDR3 is also encoded by other DNA sequences in this sample. This chain uses TRBV5-1 with TRBJ2-2, with 9 bases identical to TRBD1. Germline V gene data show CDR1 as SGHRS and CDR2 as YFSETQ. With V trimmed by 3 bases and J by 4 bases, 4 bases remained unmatched. The CDR3 is made up of 15 amino acids. Written as DNA, the CDR3 is TGCGCCAGCAGCTGGGGACAGGGTGGCACCGGGGAGCTGTTTTTT. Translated: CASSWGQGGTGELFF.

CDR3 region: CASSMTGQGNYEQYF. The CDR3 bases are TGCGCCAGCTCCATGACGGGACAGGGGAACTACGAGCAGTACTTC. The rearrangement links TRBV5-1 to TRBJ2-7; TRBD1 aligns across 10 bases. Losses at the gene ends were 7 bases for V and 3 bases for J; bases not matched to a gene: 10. Germline CDR1 is SGHRS and CDR2 is YFSETQ. The CDR3 loop spans 15 amino acids.

This clone was counted between two and nine times. The CDR3 nucleotides read TGTGCCAGCAGGGGGAGAAACCGGGCGGAGACCCAGTACTTC. Amino acids: CASRGRNRAETQYF. This chain uses TRBV2 with TRBJ2-5; weak D call: TRBD2 (5 bases). The length of the CDR3 is 14 residues. Germline CDR1 SNHLY, CDR2 FYNNEI. Deletions cut 6 bases from V and 5 bases from J, with 16 bases between.

This clone was counted a few times. V is TRBV11-2 and J is TRBJ2-7, with D possibly being TRBD1 (5 bases). CDR1 and CDR2 from the germline V gene are SGHAT and FQNNGV. Trimming stripped 1 base from V and 4 bases from J, with 11 bases between. This CDR3 region has 14 residues. CDR3 amino acids: CASSLGVGAYEQYF. The DNA of the CDR3 is TGTGCCAGCAGCTTAGGAGTAGGGGCTTACGAGCAGTACTTC.

This sequence joins TRBV7-3 and TRBJ2-1; 10 bases line up with TRBD2. After removal of 5 bases from V and 6 bases from J, the junction contained 10 bases not matched to a gene. The germline gives CDR1 SGHTA, CDR2 FQGTGA. The CDR3 contains 16 residues. The CDR3 nucleotides are TGTGCCAGCAGCAACTGGGCGGCTAGCGGGGGCAATGAGCAGTTCTTC. Protein: CASSNWAASGGNEQFF.

This clone was counted between two and nine times. The chain uses TRBV5-5 and TRBJ2-2; the match to TRBD2 covers 12 bases. The CDR3 extends over 15 amino acids. After removal of 0 bases from V and 6 bases from J, the junction contained 0 bases not matched to a gene. Germline assignment: CDR1 SGHKS and CDR2 YYEKEE (reference sequence). The CDR3 nucleotides are TGTGCCAGCAGCTTGGGACTAGCGGGGGCCGGGGAGCTGTTTTTT. Translation: CASSLGLAGAGELFF.

The chain links TRBV2 to TRBJ1-1; the match to TRBD1 covers 7 bases. This CDR3 contains 13 residues. Germline loops: CDR1 SNHLY, CDR2 FYNNEI. The V and J ends lost 6 bases and 11 bases, in that order; junction bases with no gene match: 12. The CDR3 bases are TGTGCCAGCAGCGATCGGACAGGACTGTCGGCTTTCTTT. This translates into CASSDRTGLSAFF. Supplemented by reference TRBV2 and TRBJ1-1, the full variable domain reads EPEVTQTPSHQVTQMGQEVILRCVPISNHLYFYWYRQILGQKVEFLVSFYNNEISEKSEIFDDQFSVERPDGSNFTLKIRSTKLEDSAMYFCASSDRTGLSAFFGQGTRLTVV.

The chain is built from TRBV25-1 and TRBJ2-5, with D tentatively TRBD2 (5 bases). Trimming stripped 4 bases from V and 0 bases from J, with 12 bases between. The germline gives CDR1 MGHDK, CDR2 SYGVNS. The CDR3 has 15 amino acids. The CDR3 DNA reads as TGTGCCAGCAGTGGCGCACCGGGATACCAAGAGACCCAGTACTTC. Its translation is CASSGAPGYQETQYF.

The chain carries TRBV27 and TRBJ2-7; a possible D gene is TRBD2 (5 bases). Trimming removed 6 bases at V and 5 bases at J, with 20 bases between. The germline CDR1 and CDR2 sequences are MNHEY and SMNVEV (reference sequence). This CDR3 has 15 amino acids. The CDR3 loop reads CASRTTSVGLDEQYF. CDR3 nucleotides: TGTGCCAGCAGAACTACTAGTGTCGGGCTGGACGAGCAGTACTTC.

V is TRBV7-2 and J is TRBJ1-5; possible D gene TRBD1, 6 bases. The CDR3 spans 15 residues. The germline V gene encodes CDR1 SGHTA and CDR2 FQGNSA. The germline V and J ends were trimmed by 5 bases and 1 base, with 12 bases remaining between them. The CDR3 DNA reads as TGTGCCAGCAGCGGGGGGGGCGTGAGCAATCAGCCCCAGCATTTT. This codes for CASSGGGVSNQPQHF.

The chain links TRBV6-4 to TRBJ2-7, with D possibly being TRBD1 (6 bases). CDR1 is MRHNA, CDR2 SNTAGT, per germline. CDR3 length: 15 residues. V gave up 2 bases and J gave up 4 bases, with 15 bases separating them. The CDR3 loop is CASSDRGYTGYEQYF. In DNA form, the CDR3 reads TGTGCCAGCAGTGACCGGGGATATACAGGGTACGAGCAGTACTTC.

The V gene is TRBV4-1, the J gene TRBJ1-2; 7 nucleotides match TRBD1. The CDR3 has 18 residues. J gave up 3 bases and V 4 bases, and 17 bases lay outside the gene matches. Germline CDR1 MGHRA, CDR2 YSYEKL. In nucleotides, the CDR3 is TGCGCCAGCAGCCGATCCGCATACCGCAACAGGGGCGACTATGGCTACACCTTC. Its protein is CASSRSAYRNRGDYGYTF.

This clone was detected a few times. This rearrangement joins TRBV27 to TRBJ1-1, with D possibly TRBD1 on 5 matching bases. Trimming cost V 2 bases and J 5 bases, with 18 bases left between them. CDR1 and CDR2 from the germline V gene are MNHEY and SMNVEV (reference sequence). The CDR3 consists of 16 residues. The CDR3 reads CASSLIGGTAGTEAFF. CDR3 sequence (DNA): TGTGCCAGCAGTTTAATAGGCGGGACTGCGGGGACTGAAGCTTTCTTT.

The count of this clone is one. This chain links TRBV27 with TRBJ2-5, with TRBD1 matching 7 bases. The J call may be in error: the DNA end matches TRBJ2-7 better. The germline V gene has CDR1 MNHEY and CDR2 SMNVEV (reference sequence). The CDR3 has 14 residues. CDR3 residues: CASSLSRTGDEQYF. The CDR3, as DNA: TGTGCCAGCAGTTTATCCCGGACAGGTGACGAGCAGTACTTC.